The TCR beta chain described here comes from a study of blood T cells in healthy people across ages. General study points: A conclusive naive versus antigen-experienced comparison was prevented by the unsorted PBMCs.

Next came a second PCR, run for about 7 to 12 cycles, which used a sample-barcoded 5' primer along with a J-beta primer mix. Template switching added a 12-random-nucleotide identifier to every cDNA molecule. Per-sample output comprised a minimum of 2.5 million paired-end reads containing CDR3. In TCRdb, the 5' RACE reads were re-called with MiXCR into one record per CDR3 protein. The data contain some 1.8 million distinct CDR3 sequences, about two fifths of them singletons. Peripheral blood from each donor was collected in a volume of approximately 10 milliliters. In this sample, this clonotype turned up a few times. The antigen remains unidentified. The CDR3 sequence is 15 residues long. The V end was cut by 0 bases, the J end by 0 bases, with 7 bases between. CDR1 and CDR2 from the germline V gene are SGDLS and YYNGEE.

The receptor comes from a human donor in good health. Sequenced: blood. V usage is TRBV9 and J usage is TRBJ1-5, with no clear D. The CDR3 here is CASSVGTNSNQPQHF. The CDR3 nucleotides read TGTGCCAGCAGCGTAGGTACAAATAGCAATCAGCCCCAGCATTTT.